This T cell receptor beta chain was recorded in a study of blood T cells in healthy people across ages. Concerning this clonotype itself: The antigen is not known.

The authors ran a second PCR of about 6 to 11 cycles using a sample-barcoded 5' primer and a J-beta primer mix. Each cDNA molecule carried a tag from a template-switch adaptor that contained 12 random nucleotides. From the 5' RACE reads, TCRdb called clonotypes with MiXCR, one entry per CDR3 protein. This table has about a million distinct CDR3 sequences, roughly 48% appearing once. CDR1 and CDR2 from the germline V gene are MDHEN and SYDVKM. The CDR3 runs to 12 residues. Trimming cost V 8 bases and J 2 bases, with 10 bases left between them. Whole-study findings and limits: Both higher diversity and more naive CD4+ cells marked long-lived donors when set against aged donors. Older age coincided with a roughly linear decline in TCR beta diversity per million T cells. A strong correlation between TCR beta diversity and naive T cell percentage was seen.

This TCR was sampled from a man aged 25-45 years in good health. The sample taken for sequencing was blood. V is TRBV28 and J is TRBJ2-7, with a weak D call TRBD1 (7 bases). CDR3 amino acids: CASQGGTYEQYF. Here the CDR3 DNA reads TGTGCCAGCCAGGGGGGCACCTACGAGCAGTACTTC. Combining the CDR3 with reference TRBV28 and TRBJ2-7 gives the whole variable domain DVKVTQSSRYLVKRTGEKVFLECVQDMDHENMFWYRQDPGLGLRLIYFSYDVKMKEKGDIPEGYSVSREKKERFSLILESASTNQTSMYLCASQGGTYEQYFGPGTRLTVT.